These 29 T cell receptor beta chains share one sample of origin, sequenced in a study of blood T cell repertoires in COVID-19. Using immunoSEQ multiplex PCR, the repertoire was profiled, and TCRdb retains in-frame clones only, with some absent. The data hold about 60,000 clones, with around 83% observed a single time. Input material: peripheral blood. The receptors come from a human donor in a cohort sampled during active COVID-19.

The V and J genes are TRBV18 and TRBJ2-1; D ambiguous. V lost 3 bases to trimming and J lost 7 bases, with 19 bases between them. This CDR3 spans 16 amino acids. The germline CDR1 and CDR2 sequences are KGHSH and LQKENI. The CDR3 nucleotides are TGTGCCAGCTCACCCCCTCCACAGAAGTTATGGAATGAGCAGTTCTTC. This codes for CASSPPPQKLWNEQFF.

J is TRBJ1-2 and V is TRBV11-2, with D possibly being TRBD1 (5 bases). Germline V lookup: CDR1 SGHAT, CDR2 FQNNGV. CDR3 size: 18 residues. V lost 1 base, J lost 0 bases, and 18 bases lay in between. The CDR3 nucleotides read TGTGCCAGCAGCTTAGTGGTCCCAAGTAGGGGATCTAACTATGGCTACACCTTC. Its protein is CASSLVVPSRGSNYGYTF.

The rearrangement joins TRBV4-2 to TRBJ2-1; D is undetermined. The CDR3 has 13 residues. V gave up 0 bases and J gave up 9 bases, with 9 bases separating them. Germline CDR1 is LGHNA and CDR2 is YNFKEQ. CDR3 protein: CASSQEWAGEQFF. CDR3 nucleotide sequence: TGTGCCAGCAGCCAAGAGTGGGCAGGTGAGCAGTTCTTC.

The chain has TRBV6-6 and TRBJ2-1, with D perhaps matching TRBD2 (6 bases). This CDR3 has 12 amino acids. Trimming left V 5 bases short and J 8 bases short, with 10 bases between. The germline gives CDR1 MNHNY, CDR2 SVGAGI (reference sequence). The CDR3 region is CASSRDLDEQFF. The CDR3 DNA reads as TGTGCCAGCAGTAGGGACTTGGATGAGCAGTTCTTC.

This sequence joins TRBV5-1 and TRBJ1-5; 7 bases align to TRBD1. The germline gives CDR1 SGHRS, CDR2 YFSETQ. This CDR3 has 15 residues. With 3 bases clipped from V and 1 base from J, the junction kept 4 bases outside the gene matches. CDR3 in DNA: TGCGCCAGCAGCTCCGAGGGACAGAGCAATCAGCCCCAGCATTTT. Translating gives CASSSEGQSNQPQHF.

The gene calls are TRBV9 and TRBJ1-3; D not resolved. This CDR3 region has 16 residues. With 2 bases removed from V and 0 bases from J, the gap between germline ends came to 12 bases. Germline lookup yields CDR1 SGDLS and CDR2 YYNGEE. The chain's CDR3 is CASSVGGSGSGNTIYF. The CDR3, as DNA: TGTGCCAGCAGCGTTGGAGGGTCTGGCTCTGGAAACACCATATATTTT.

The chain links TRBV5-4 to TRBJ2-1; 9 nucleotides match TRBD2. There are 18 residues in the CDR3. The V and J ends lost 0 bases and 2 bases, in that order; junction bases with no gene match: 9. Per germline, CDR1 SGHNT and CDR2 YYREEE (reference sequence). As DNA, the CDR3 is TGTGCCAGCAGCTTGGCCAGGGGCGGGAGGGTCACCTACAATGAGCAGTTCTTC. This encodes CASSLARGGRVTYNEQFF.

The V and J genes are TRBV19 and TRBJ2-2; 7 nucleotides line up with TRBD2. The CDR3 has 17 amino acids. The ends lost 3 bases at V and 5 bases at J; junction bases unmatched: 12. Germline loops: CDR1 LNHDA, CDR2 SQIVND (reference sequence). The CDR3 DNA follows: TGTGCCAGTAGTATCGGGGCGGGAGTCTCAGGTACCGGGGAGCTGTTTTTT. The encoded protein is CASSIGAGVSGTGELFF. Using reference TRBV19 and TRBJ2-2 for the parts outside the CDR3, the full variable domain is DGGITQSPKYLFRKEGQNVTLSCEQNLNHDAMYWYRQDPGQGLRLIYYSQIVNDFQKGDIAEGYSVSREKKESFPLTVTSAQKNPTAFYLCASSIGAGVSGTGELFFGEGSRLTVL.

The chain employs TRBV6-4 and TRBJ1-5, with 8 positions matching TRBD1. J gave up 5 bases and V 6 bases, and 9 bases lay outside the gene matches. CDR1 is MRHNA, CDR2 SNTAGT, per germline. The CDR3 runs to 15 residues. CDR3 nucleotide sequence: TGTGCCAGCAGCACCGGGACAGGAGGGGATCAGCCCCAGCATTTT. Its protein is CASSTGTGGDQPQHF.

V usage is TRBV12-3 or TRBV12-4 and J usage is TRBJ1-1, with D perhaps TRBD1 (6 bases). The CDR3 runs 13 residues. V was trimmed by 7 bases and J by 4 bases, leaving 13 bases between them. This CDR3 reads CASTVKTGTEAFF. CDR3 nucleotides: TGTGCCAGCACCGTAAAGACAGGCACTGAAGCTTTCTTT.

Written as DNA, the CDR3 is TGCGCCAGCAGCTCGGGACAGACCTTAATCGATACGCAGTATTTT. Its protein product is CASSSGQTLIDTQYF. The rearrangement uses TRBV5-1 and TRBJ2-3, with 7 positions matching TRBD1. Per the germline V gene, CDR1 is SGHRS and CDR2 is YFSETQ. After removal of 3 bases from V and 6 bases from J, the junction contained 10 bases not matched to a gene. The CDR3 totals 15 residues.

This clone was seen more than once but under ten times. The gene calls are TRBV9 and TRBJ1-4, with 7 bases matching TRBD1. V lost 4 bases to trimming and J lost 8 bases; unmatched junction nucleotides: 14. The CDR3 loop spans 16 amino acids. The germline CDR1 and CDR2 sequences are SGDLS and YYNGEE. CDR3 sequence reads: CASSTRTGRVPEKLFF. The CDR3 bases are TGTGCCAGCAGCACCAGGACAGGACGGGTTCCCGAAAAACTGTTTTTT.

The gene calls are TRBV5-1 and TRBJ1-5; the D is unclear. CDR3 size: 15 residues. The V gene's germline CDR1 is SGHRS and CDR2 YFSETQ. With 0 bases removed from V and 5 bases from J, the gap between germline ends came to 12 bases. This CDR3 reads CASSLEGGVDQPQHF. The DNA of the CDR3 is TGCGCCAGCAGCTTGGAAGGCGGGGTAGATCAGCCCCAGCATTTT. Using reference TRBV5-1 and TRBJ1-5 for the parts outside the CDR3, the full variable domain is KAGVTQTPRYLIKTRGQQVTLSCSPISGHRSVSWYQQTPGQGLQFLFEYFSETQRNKGNFPGRFSGRQFSNSRSEMNVSTLELGDSALYLCASSLEGGVDQPQHFGDGTRLSIL.

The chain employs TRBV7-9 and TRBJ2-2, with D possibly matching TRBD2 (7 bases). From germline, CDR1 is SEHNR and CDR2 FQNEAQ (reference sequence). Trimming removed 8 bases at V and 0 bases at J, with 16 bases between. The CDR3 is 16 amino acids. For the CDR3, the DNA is TGTGCCAGCCCCTCGGGGGGCCCCTCGAACACCGGGGAGCTGTTTTTT. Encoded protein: CASPSGGPSNTGELFF.

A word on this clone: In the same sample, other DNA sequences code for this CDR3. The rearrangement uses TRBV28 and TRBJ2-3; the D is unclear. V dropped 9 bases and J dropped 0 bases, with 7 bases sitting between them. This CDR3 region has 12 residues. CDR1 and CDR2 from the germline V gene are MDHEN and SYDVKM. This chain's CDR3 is CASSTSTDTQYF. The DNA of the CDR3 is TGTGCCAGTAGTACAAGCACAGATACGCAGTATTTT.

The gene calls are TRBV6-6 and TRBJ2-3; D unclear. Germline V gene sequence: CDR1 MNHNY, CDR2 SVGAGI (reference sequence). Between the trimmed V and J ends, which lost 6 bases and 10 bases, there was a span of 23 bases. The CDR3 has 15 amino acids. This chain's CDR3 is CASRMPASSAVPQYF. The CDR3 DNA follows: TGTGCCAGCAGAATGCCAGCGAGTTCGGCCGTCCCGCAGTATTTT.

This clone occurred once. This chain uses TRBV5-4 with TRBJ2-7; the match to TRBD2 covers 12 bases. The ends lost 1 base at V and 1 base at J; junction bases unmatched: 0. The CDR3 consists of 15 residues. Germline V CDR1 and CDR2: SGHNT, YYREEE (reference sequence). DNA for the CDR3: TGTGCCAGCAGCTTGCTAGCGGGGGGGTCCTACGAGCAGTACTTC. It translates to CASSLLAGGSYEQYF. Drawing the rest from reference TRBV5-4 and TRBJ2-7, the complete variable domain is ETGVTQSPTHLIKTRGQQVTLRCSSQSGHNTVSWYQQALGQGPQFIFQYYREEENGRGNFPPRFSGLQFPNYSSELNVNALELDDSALYLCASSLLAGGSYEQYFGPGTRLTVT.

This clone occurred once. The CDR3 DNA reads TGCAGCGTCCCCCAGGGACTAGTTGGGCTGGCGCGAGAGACCCAGTACTTC. It translates to CSVPQGLVGLARETQYF. The V and J genes are TRBV29-1 and TRBJ2-5, with TRBD2 identical over 8 bases. Germline CDR1 is SQVTM and CDR2 is ANQGSEA. J lost 4 bases, V lost 6 bases, and 19 bases had no gene match. The CDR3 totals 17 residues.

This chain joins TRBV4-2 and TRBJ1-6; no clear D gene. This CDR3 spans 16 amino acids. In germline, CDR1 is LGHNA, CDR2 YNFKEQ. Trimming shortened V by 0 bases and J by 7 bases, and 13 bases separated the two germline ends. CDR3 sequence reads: CASSQEQNTPNSPLHF. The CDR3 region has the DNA TGTGCCAGCAGCCAAGAACAGAACACCCCCAATTCACCCCTCCACTTT.

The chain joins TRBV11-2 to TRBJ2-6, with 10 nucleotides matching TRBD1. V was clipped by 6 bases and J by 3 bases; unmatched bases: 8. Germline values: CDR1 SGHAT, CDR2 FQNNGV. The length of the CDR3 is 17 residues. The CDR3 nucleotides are TGTGCCAGCAGTACCGGGACAGGGGAAGGTGGGGCCAACGTCCTGACTTTC. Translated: CASSTGTGEGGANVLTF.

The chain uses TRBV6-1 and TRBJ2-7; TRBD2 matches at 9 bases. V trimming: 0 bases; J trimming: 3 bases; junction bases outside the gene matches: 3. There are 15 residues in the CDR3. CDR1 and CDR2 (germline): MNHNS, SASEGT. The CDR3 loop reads CASSEAGSGSYEQYF. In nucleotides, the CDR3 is TGTGCCAGCAGTGAAGCGGGTAGCGGGAGCTACGAGCAGTACTTC.

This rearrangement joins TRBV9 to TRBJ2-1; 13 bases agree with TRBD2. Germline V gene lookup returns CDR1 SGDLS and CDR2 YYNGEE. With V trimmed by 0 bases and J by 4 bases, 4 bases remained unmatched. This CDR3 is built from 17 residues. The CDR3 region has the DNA TGTGCCAGCAGCGTAGGGACTAGCGGGAGTTTTTACAATGAGCAGTTCTTC. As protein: CASSVGTSGSFYNEQFF.

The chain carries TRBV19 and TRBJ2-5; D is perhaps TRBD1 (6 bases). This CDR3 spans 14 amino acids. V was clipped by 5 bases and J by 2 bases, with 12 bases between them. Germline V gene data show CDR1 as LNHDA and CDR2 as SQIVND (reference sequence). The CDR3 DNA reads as TGTGCCAGTAGTGCGGAAGGACAGCAAGAGACCCAGTACTTC. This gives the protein CASSAEGQQETQYF.

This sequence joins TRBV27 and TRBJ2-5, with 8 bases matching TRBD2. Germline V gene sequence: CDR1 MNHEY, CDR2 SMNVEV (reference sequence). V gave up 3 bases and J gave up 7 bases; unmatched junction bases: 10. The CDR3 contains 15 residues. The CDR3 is CASSLEGLGHGTQYF. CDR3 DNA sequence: TGTGCCAGCAGTTTGGAGGGACTAGGGCATGGGACCCAGTACTTC.

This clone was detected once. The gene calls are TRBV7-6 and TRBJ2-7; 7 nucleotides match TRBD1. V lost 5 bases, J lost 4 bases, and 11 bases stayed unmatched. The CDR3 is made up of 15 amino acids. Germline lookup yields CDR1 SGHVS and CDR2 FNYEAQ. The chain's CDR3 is CASSLLEGARYEQYF. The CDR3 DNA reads TGTGCCAGCAGCCTTCTTGAGGGGGCTAGGTACGAGCAGTACTTC.

The CDR3 loop is CASSLGTGVVYGYTF. CDR3 nucleotide sequence: TGCGCCAGCAGCTTGGGGACAGGGGTCGTCTATGGCTACACCTTC. V is TRBV5-1 and J is TRBJ1-2; 9 nucleotides line up with TRBD1. Germline values: CDR1 SGHRS, CDR2 YFSETQ. CDR3 length: 15 residues. The trim removed 0 bases at V and 4 bases at J, leaving 4 bases unmatched.

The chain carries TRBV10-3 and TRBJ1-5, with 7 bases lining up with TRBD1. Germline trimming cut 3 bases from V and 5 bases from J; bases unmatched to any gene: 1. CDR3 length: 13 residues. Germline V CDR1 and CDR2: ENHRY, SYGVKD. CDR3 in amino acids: CAISDGTDQPQHF. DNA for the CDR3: TGTGCCATCAGTGATGGGACAGATCAGCCCCAGCATTTT.

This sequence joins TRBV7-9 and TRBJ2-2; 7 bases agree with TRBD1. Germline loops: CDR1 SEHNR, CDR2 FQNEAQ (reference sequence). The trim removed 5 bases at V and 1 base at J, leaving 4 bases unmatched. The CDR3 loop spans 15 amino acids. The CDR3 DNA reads TGTGCCAGCAGCCCAAGGACAGGGAACACCGGGGAGCTGTTTTTT. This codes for CASSPRTGNTGELFF. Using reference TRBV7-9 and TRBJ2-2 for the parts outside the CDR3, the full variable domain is DTGVSQNPRHKITKRGQNVTFRCDPISEHNRLYWYRQTLGQGPEFLTYFQNEAQLEKSRLLSDRFSAERPKGSFSTLEIQRTEQGDSAMYLCASSPRTGNTGELFFGEGSRLTVL.

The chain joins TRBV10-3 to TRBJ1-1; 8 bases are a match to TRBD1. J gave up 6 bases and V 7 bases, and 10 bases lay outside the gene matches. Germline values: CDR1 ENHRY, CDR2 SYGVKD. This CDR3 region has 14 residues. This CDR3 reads CAITSDRDNSEAFF. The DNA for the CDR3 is TGTGCCATCACCTCGGACAGGGACAATTCTGAAGCTTTCTTT.